The 6 T cell receptor beta chains reported below all come from one sample, sequenced in a study of prognosis after radiotherapy for stage I lung cancer. With two-round multiplex PCR, TCR beta CDR3 sequences were amplified from genomic DNA. It was primers specific to each TRBV and TRBJ gene that first-round PCR used. Each CDR3 protein gets one entry after TCRdb re-called the multiplex PCR reads with MiXCR. This repertoire shows about 30,000 distinct CDR3 sequences, less than 35% found once; its top ten account for 9% to 14%. The sample consisted of PBMCs, taken before or after stereotactic body radiation therapy (not recorded which). All receptors derive from a donor at least 50 years old with non-small cell lung cancer.

This clonotype was recorded at least ten times. The genes are TRBV12-3 or TRBV12-4 and TRBJ1-1; D possibly corresponds to TRBD1 (6 bases). CDR3 length equals 15 residues. Trimming took 2 bases from V and 1 from J, leaving 11 bases between them. Written as DNA, the CDR3 is TGTGCCAGCAGTTTACGCGGGGGACAGAACACTGAAGCTTTCTTT. As protein: CASSLRGGQNTEAFF.

The table lists this clonotype with a count of one. The rearrangement uses TRBV5-6 and TRBJ2-1; possibly TRBD2 for D (5 bases). The germline V gene encodes CDR1 SGHDT and CDR2 YYEEEE. Trimming took off 4 bases at V and 0 bases at J, with 20 bases between the two ends. The CDR3 extends over 18 amino acids. CDR3 amino acids: CASSLRRANLNSYNEQFF. Here the CDR3 DNA reads TGTGCCAGCAGCCTGCGGCGGGCTAACTTGAACTCCTACAATGAGCAGTTCTTC.

This clonotype was detected many times. The V and J genes are TRBV20-1 and TRBJ1-5; D gene uncertain. The CDR3 consists of 14 residues. In germline, CDR1 is DFQATT, CDR2 SNEGSKA (reference sequence). Trimming removed 3 bases at V and 4 bases at J, with 13 bases between. The DNA for the CDR3 is TGCAGTGCTAGTCTATACTGGGAAAATCAGCCCCAGCATTTT. Protein: CSASLYWENQPQHF.

This chain uses TRBV11-3 with TRBJ2-6; D is undetermined. Germline V gene lookup returns CDR1 SGHNT and CDR2 YENEEA. CDR3 size: 16 residues. V dropped 1 base and J dropped 2 bases, with 9 bases sitting between them. The CDR3 reads CASSLAGGTGANVLTF. The CDR3 DNA sequence: TGTGCCAGCAGCTTAGCTGGTGGGACTGGGGCCAACGTCCTGACTTTC. Filled out from reference TRBV11-3 and TRBJ2-6, the complete variable domain reads EAGVVQSPRYKIIEKKQPVAFWCNPISGHNTLYWYLQNLGQGPELLIRYENEEAVDDSQLPKDRFSAERLKGVDSTLKIQPAELGDSAVYLCASSLAGGTGANVLTFGAGSRLTVL.

This clonotype was picked up many times. The genes are TRBV24-1 and TRBJ2-1, with 8 bases that match TRBD1. V lost 9 bases to trimming and J lost 2 bases; unmatched junction nucleotides: 5. The CDR3 covers 14 residues. Per the germline V gene, CDR1 is KGHDR and CDR2 is SFDVKD. The CDR3 DNA reads as TGTGCCACCTCGGGACAGGATCCCTACAATGAGCAGTTCTTC. Translation gives CATSGQDPYNEQFF.

This clonotype was observed at least ten times. The chain combines TRBV20-1 with TRBJ2-3; TRBD2 is a possible D gene (5 bases). This CDR3 is built from 14 residues. V was shortened by 7 bases and J by 3 bases, with 17 bases between the two germline ends. The germline V gene has CDR1 DFQATT and CDR2 SNEGSKA (reference sequence). CDR3: CSVLATRATDTQYF. The CDR3 DNA reads TGCAGTGTTCTAGCTACTAGGGCAACAGATACGCAGTATTTT.